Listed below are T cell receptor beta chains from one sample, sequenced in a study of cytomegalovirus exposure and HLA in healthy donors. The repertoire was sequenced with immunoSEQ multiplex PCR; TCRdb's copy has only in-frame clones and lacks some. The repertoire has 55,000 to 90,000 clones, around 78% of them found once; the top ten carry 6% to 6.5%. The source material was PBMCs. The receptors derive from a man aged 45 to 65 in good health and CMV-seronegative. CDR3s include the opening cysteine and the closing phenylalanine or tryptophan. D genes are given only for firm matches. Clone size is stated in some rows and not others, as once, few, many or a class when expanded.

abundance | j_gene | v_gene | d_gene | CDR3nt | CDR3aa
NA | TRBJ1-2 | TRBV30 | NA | TGTGCCTGGAGTGTAAGGGGGGGCTATGGCTACACCTTC | CAWSVRGGYGYTF
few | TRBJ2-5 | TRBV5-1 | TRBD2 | TGCGCCAGCAGCTTCACTAGCGGGATTGAGACCCAGTACTTC | CASSFTSGIETQYF
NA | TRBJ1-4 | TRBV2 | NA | TGTGCCAGCAGTGCTCAGGAAGCAACTAATGAAAAACTGTTTTTT | CASSAQEATNEKLFF
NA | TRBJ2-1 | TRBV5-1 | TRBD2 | TGCGCCAGCAGCTGGAGGAGGAGCGGGGGAAACAATGAGCAGTTCTTC | CASSWRRSGGNNEQFF
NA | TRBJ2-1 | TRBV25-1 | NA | TGTGCCAGCAGTCCCAGGGGGGGAGCGGGAGCGGCTAATGAGCAGTTCTTC | CASSPRGGAGAANEQFF
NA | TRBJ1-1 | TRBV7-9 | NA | TGTGCCAGCAGCTTCGGAGCCGTGTCGAACACTGAAGCTTTCTTT | CASSFGAVSNTEAFF
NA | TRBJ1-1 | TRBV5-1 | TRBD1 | TGCGCCAGCAGCCCGGGACAGATGAACACTGAAGCTTTCTTT | CASSPGQMNTEAFF
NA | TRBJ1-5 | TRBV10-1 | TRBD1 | TGCGCCAGCAGTGCAGACAGGGCCCGACAGCCCCAGCATTTT | CASSADRARQPQHF
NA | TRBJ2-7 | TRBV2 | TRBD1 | TGTGCCAGCAGGGGACAGCGCTACGAGCAGTACTTC | CASRGQRYEQYF
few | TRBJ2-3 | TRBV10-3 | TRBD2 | TGTGCCATCGGCTCTTTCGTAGCGGGAGCCTATACGCAGTATTTT | CAIGSFVAGAYTQYF
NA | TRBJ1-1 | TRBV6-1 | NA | TGTGCCAGCAGGGTTAGCGGGGGCACTGAAGCTTTCTTT | CASRVSGGTEAFF
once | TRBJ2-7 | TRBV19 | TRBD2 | TGTGCCAGTACACCTGGGACTAGTGATTACGAGCAGTACTTC | CASTPGTSDYEQYF
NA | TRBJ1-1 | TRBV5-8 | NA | TGTGCCAGCAGTCTCGGGGTAACGAACACTGAAGCTTTCTTT | CASSLGVTNTEAFF
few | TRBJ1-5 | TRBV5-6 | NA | TGTGCCAGCAGCAAGGCGGGGGGAATCGGCAATCAGCCCCAGCATTTT | CASSKAGGIGNQPQHF
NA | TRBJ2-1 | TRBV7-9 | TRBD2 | TGTGCCAGCAGCTTACTCTGGGGACTAGCGGGACAAGAGCAGTTCTTC | CASSLLWGLAGQEQFF
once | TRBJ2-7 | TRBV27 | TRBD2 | TGTGCCAGCAGCATTTTATTTAGCGGGAGGGCCCTCGGGCAGTACTTC | CASSILFSGRALGQYF
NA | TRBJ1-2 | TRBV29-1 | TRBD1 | TGCACAGGGGACAGGGAAGAGGGGTATGGCTACACCTTC | CTGDREEGYGYTF
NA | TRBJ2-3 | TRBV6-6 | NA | TGTGCCAGCAGTTACTCCCATCCCACCCTCACTGATACGCAGTATTTT | CASSYSHPTLTDTQYF
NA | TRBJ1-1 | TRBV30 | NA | TGTGCCTGGCGAACAGGGTATAACACTGAAGCTTTCTTT | CAWRTGYNTEAFF
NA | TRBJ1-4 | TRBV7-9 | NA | TGTGCCAGCAGCTTAGGGGAGGGGAGTAATGAAAAACTGTTTTTT | CASSLGEGSNEKLFF
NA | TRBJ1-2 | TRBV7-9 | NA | TGTGCCAGCAGCTTGCAGGGACTGGGCTACACCTTC | CASSLQGLGYTF